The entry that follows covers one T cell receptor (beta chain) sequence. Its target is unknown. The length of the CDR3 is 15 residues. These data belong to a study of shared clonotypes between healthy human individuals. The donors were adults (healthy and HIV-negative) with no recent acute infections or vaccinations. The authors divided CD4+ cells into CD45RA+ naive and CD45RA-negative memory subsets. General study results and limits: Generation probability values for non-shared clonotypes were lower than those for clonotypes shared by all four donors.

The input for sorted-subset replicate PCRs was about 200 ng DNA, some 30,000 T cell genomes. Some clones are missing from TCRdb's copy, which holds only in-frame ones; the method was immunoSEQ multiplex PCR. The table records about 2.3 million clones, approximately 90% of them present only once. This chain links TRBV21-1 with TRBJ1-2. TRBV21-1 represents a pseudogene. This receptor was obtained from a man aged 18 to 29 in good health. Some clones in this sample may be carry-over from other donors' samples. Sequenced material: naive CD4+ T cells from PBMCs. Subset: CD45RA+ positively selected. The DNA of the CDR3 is TGTGCCAGCAGAACCGGGACCCAGGCAAACTATGGCTACACCTTC. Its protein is CASRTGTQANYGYTF.